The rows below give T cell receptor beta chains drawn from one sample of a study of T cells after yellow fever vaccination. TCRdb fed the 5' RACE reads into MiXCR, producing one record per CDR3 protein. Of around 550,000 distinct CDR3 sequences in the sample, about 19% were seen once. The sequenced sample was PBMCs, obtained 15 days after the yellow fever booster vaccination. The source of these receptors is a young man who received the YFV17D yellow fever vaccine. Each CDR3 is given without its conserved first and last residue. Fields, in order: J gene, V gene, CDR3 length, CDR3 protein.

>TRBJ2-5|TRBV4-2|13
ASSQTGPLGGTQY
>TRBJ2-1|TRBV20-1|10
SAGNSYNEQF
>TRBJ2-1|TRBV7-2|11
ASTLSAGIEQF
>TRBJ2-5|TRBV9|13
ASSDNSGSGETQY
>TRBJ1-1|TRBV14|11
ASSLGVITEAF
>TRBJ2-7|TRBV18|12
ASSYQRANYEQY
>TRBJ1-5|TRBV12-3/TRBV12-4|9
ASSWGQPQH
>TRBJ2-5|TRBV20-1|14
SAMTGTSGPPGTQY
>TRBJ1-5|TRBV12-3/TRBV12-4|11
ASSLHENQPQH
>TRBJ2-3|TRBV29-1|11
SVEAGTGDTQY
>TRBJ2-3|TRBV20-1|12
SARQGASTDTQY
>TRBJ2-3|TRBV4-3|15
ASSQDQGVSGTDTQY
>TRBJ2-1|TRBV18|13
ASSLSLAGLNEQF
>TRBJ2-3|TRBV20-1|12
SATRDASTDTQY
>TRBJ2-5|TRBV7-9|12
ASTSPGRLETQY
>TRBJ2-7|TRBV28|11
ASEGREFYEQY
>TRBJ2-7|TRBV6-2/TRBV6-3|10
ASRQGVEEQY
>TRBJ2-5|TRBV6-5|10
ASSSPSATQY
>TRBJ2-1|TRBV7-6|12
ASSQSARYNEQF
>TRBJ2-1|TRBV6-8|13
ASSPTSGMYNEQF
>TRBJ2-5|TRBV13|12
ASTPGLDQETQY
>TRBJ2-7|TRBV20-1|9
SAKQDYEQY
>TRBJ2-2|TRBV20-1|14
SAREALAGYAGELF
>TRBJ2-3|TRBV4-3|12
ASSQVTGAGTQY
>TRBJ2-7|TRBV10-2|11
ASIGQASYEQY
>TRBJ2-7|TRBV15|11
ATSRDRQYEQY
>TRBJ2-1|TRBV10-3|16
AIRPREGLAGGPDEQF
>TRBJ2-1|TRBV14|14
ASSQRTGRSRDEQF
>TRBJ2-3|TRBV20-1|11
SASRQGSDTQY